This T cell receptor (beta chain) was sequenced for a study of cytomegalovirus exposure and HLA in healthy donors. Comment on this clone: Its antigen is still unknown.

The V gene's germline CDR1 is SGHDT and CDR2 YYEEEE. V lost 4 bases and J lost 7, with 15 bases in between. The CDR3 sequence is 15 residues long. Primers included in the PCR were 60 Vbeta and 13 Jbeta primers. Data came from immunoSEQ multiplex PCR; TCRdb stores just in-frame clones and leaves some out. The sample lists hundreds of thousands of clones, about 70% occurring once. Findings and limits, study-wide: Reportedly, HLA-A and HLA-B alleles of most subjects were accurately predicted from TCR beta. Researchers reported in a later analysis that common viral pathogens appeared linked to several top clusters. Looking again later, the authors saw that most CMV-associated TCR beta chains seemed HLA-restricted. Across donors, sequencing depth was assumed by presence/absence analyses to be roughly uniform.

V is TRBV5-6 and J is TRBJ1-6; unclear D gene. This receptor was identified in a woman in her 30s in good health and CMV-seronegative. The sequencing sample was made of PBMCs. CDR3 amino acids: CASSRGRAINSPLHF. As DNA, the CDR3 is TGTGCCAGCAGCAGAGGTCGCGCCATAAATTCACCCCTCCACTTT.